This TCR beta chain is from a study of cytotoxic CD8 clonotypes in ibrutinib-treated CLL. Study context: Among responders, some 25 were partial and 2 complete; after median roughly 70 months, approximately 15 stayed remitted and approximately 12 progressed.

On this clone: The antigen is undetermined.

Study conclusions and caveats: Public clonotypes were rare and shrank or held steady on treatment.

Germline CDR1 is MGHDK and CDR2 is SYGVNS. Deletions cut 6 bases from V and 1 base from J, with 15 bases between. The CDR3 spans 15 residues. The repertoire was sequenced with immunoSEQ multiplex PCR; TCRdb's copy has only in-frame clones and lacks some. The sample has 250,000 to 350,000 clones, approximately 79% seen once. This TCR derives from a human donor with chronic lymphocytic leukemia. The rearrangement joins TRBV25-1 to TRBJ1-1, with D possibly being TRBD1 (6 bases). The input for sequencing was PBMCs, taken at disease progression, from a patient treated with ibrutinib. Here the CDR3 reads CASRRGRFENTEAFF. The CDR3 DNA follows: TGTGCCAGCAGGCGGGGGCGATTCGAGAACACTGAAGCTTTCTTT. The full variable domain, in which reference TRBV25-1 and TRBJ1-1 provide the parts outside the CDR3, is EADIYQTPRYLVIGTGKKITLECSQTMGHDKMYWYQQDPGMELHLIHYSYGVNSTEKGDLSSESTVSRIRTEHFPLTLESARPSHTSQYLCASRRGRFENTEAFFGQGTRLTVV.